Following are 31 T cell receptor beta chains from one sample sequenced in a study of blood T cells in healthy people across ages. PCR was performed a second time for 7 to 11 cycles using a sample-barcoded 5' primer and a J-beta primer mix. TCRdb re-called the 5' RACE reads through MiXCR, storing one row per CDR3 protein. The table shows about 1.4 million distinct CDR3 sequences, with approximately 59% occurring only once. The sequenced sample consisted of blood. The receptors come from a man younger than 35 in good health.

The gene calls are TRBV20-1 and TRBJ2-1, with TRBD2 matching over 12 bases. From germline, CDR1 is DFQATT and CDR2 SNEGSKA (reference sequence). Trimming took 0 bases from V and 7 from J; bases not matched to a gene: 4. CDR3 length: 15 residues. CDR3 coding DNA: TGCAGTGCTAGAGAGACTAGCGGGGGTGGGAATGAGCAGTTCTTC. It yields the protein CSARETSGGGNEQFF.

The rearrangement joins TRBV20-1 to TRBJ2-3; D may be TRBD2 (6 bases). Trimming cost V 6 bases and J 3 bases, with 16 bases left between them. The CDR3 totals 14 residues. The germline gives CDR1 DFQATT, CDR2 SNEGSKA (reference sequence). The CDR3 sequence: CSAPESRGTDTQYF. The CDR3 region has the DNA TGCAGTGCACCTGAATCCCGGGGGACAGATACGCAGTATTTT.

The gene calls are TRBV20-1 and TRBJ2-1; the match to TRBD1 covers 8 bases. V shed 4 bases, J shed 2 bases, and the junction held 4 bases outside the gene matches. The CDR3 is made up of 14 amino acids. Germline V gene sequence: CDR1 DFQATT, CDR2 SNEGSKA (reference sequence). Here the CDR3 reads CSATDRETYNEQFF. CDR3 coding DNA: TGCAGTGCTACGGACAGGGAAACCTACAATGAGCAGTTCTTC.

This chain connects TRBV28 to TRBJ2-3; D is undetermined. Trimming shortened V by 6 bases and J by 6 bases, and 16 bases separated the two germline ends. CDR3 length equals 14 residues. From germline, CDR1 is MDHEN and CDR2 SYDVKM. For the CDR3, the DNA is TGTGCCAGCAGCTGGGTTGGCGTACAGGATACGCAGTATTTT. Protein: CASSWVGVQDTQYF.

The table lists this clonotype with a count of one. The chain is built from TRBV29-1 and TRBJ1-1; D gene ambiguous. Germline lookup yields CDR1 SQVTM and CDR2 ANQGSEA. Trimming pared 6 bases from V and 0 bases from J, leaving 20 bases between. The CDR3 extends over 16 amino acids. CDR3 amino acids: CSVSNILNRLNTEAFF. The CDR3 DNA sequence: TGCAGCGTCTCAAATATCTTAAATCGACTGAACACTGAAGCTTTCTTT.

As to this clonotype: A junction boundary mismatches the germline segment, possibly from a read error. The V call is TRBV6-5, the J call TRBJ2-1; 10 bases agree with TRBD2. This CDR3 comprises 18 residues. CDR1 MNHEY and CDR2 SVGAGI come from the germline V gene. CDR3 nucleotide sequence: TGTGCCGGCAGTTACTCGAATGTTCTAGCGGGGGCTAGCAATGAGCAGTTCTTC. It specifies CAGSYSNVLAGASNEQFF.

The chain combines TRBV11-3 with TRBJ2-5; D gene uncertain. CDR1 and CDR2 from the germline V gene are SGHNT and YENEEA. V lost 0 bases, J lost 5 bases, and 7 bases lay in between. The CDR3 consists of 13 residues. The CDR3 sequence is CASSLELGETQYF. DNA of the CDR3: TGTGCCAGCAGCTTAGAGTTGGGGGAGACCCAGTACTTC.

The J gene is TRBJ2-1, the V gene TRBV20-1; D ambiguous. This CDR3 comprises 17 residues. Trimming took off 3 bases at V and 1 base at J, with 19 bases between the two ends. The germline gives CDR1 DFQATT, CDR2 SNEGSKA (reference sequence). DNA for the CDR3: TGCAGTGCTAGGGGATGGATGGGAAGAAGATCCTACAATGAGCAGTTCTTC. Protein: CSARGWMGRRSYNEQFF.

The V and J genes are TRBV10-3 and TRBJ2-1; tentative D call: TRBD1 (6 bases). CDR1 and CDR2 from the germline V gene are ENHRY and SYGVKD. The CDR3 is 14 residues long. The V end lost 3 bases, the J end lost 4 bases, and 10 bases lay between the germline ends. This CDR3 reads CAISDRGLYNEQFF. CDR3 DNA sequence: TGTGCCATCAGTGACAGGGGCCTTTACAATGAGCAGTTCTTC.

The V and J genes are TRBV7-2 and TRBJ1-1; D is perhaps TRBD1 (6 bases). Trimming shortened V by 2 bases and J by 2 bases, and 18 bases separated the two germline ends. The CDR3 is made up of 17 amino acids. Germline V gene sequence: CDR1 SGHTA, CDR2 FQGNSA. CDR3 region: CASSLRAGDNFNTEAFF. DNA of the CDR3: TGTGCCAGCAGCTTAAGGGCGGGGGACAACTTCAACACTGAAGCTTTCTTT.

In nucleotides, the CDR3 is TGTGCCAGCAGCCAGTGGGACAGGGGGCTGAACACTGAAGCTTTCTTT. It yields the protein CASSQWDRGLNTEAFF. The chain employs TRBV3-1 and TRBJ1-1; 12 bases align to TRBD1. V was pared by 3 bases and J by 0 bases, with 2 bases of the junction left unmatched. The CDR3 length is 16 residues. CDR1 and CDR2 from the germline V gene are LGHDT and YNNKEL (reference sequence).

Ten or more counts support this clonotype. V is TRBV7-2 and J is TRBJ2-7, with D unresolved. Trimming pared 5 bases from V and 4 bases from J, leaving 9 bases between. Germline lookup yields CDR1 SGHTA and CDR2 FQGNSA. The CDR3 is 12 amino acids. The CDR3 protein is CASSPAGYEQYF. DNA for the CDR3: TGTGCCAGCAGCCCCGCCGGATACGAGCAGTACTTC.

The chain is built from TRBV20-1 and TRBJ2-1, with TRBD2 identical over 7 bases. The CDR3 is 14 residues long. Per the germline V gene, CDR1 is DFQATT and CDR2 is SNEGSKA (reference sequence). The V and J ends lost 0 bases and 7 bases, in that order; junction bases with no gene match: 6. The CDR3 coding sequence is TGCAGTGCTAGAGACCTTCTAGCGGAGAATGAGCAGTTCTTC. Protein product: CSARDLLAENEQFF.

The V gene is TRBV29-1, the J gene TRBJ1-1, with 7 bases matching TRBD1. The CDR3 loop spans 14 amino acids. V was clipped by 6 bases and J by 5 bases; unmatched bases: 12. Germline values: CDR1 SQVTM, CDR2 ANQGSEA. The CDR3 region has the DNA TGCAGCGTACCCTTCGGACAGGTTATAACTGAAGCTTTCTTT. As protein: CSVPFGQVITEAFF. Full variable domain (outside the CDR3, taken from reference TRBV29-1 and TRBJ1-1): SAVISQKPSRDICQRGTSLTIQCQVDSQVTMMFWYRQQPGQSLTLIATANQGSEATYESGFVIDKFPISRPNLTFSTLTVSNMSPEDSSIYLCSVPFGQVITEAFFGQGTRLTVV.

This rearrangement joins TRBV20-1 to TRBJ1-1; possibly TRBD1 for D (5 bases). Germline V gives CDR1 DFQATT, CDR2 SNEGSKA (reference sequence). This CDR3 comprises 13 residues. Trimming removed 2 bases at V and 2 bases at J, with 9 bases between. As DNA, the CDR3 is TGCAGTGCTAGACACGGGGGAAACACTGAAGCTTTCTTT. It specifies CSARHGGNTEAFF.

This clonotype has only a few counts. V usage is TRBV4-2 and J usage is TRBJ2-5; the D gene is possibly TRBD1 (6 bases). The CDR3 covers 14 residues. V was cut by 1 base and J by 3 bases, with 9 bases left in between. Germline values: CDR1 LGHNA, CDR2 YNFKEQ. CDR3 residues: CASSQADREETQYF. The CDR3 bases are TGTGCCAGCAGCCAAGCGGACAGAGAAGAGACCCAGTACTTC.

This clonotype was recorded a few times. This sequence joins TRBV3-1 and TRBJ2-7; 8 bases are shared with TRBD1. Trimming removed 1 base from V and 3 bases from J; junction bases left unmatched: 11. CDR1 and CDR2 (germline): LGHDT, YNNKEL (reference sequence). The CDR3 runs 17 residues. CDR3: CASSQVIRTGSIYEQYF. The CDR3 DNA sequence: TGTGCCAGCAGCCAAGTGATCAGGACAGGGTCGATCTACGAGCAGTACTTC.

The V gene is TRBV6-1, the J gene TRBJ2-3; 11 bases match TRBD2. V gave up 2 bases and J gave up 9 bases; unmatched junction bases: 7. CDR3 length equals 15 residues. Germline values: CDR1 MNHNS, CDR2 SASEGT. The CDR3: CASSEIAGGSHTQYF. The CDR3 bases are TGTGCCAGCAGTGAAATAGCGGGGGGGTCGCACACGCAGTATTTT.

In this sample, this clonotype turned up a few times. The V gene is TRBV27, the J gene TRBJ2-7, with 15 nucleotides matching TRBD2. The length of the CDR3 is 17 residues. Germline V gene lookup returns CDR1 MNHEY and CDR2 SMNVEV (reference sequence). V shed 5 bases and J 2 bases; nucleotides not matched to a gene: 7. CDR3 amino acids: CASSQGLAGGRPYEQYF. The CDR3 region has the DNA TGTGCCAGCAGTCAGGGACTAGCGGGGGGACGACCCTACGAGCAGTACTTC.

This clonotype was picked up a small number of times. DNA of the CDR3: TGTGCCAGCAGCGCCCGGGACAGGGCCGGAAAACTGTTTTTT. Protein product: CASSARDRAGKLFF. The rearrangement uses TRBV6-5 and TRBJ1-4; 9 bases are a match to TRBD1. The CDR3 is 14 amino acids. CDR1 and CDR2 from the germline V gene are MNHEY and SVGAGI. Unmatched junction bases numbered 9, after V lost 6 bases and J lost 10 bases.

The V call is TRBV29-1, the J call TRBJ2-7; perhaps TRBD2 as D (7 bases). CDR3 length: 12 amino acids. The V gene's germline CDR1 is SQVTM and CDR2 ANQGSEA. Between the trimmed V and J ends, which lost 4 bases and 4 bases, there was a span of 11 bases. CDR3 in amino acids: CSVGRGGYEQYF. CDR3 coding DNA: TGCAGCGTTGGAAGGGGGGGATACGAGCAGTACTTC.

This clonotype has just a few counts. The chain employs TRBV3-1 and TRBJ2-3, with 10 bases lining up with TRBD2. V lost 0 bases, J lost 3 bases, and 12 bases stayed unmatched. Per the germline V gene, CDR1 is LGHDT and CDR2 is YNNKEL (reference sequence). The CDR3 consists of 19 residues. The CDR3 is CASSQDPIASSGSTDTQYF. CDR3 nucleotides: TGTGCCAGCAGCCAAGACCCAATCGCGTCTAGCGGGAGTACAGATACGCAGTATTTT.

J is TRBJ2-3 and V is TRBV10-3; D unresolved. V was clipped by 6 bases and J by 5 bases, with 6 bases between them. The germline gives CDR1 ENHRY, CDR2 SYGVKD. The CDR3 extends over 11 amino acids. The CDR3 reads CAISSRDTQYF. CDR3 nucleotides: TGTGCCATCAGCTCAAGAGATACGCAGTATTTT.

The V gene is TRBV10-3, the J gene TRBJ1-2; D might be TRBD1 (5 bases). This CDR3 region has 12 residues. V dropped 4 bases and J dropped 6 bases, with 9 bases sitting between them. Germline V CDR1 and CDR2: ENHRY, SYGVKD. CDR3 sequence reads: CAISGRGNGYTF. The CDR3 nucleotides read TGTGCCATCAGTGGGAGGGGCAATGGCTACACCTTC.

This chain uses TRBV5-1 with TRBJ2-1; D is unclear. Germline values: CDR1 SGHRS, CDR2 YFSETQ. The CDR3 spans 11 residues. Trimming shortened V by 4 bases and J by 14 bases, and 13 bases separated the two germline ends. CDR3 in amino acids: CASSPGVREFF. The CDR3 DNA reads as TGCGCCAGCAGCCCGGGTGTTAGAGAGTTCTTC.

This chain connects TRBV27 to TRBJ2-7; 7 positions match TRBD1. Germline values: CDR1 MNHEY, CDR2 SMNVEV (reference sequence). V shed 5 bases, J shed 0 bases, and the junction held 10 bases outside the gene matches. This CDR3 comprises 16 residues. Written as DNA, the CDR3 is TGTGCCAGCAGTCGATACAGGGGTCCCCACTCCTACGAGCAGTACTTC. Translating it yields CASSRYRGPHSYEQYF.

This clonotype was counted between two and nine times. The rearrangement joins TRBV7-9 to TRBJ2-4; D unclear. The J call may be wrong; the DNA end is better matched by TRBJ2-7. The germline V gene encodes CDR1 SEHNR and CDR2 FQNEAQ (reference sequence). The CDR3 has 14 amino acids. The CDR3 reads CASSLEPDPYEQYF. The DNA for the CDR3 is TGTGCCAGCAGCTTAGAACCGGACCCCTACGAGCAGTACTTC.

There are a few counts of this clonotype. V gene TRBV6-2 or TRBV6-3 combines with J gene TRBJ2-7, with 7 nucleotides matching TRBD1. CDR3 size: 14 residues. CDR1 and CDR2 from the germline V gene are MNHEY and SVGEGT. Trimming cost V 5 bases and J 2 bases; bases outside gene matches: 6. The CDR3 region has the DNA TGTGCCAGCAGTACCCGACAGGGTGCCTACGAGCAGTACTTC. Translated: CASSTRQGAYEQYF.

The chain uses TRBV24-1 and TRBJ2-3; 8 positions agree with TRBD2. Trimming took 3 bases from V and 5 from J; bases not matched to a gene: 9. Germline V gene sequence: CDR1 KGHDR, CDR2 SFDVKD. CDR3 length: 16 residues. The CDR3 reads CATSDPTSVLGDTQYF. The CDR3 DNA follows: TGTGCCACCAGTGATCCGACTAGCGTGTTAGGAGATACGCAGTATTTT.

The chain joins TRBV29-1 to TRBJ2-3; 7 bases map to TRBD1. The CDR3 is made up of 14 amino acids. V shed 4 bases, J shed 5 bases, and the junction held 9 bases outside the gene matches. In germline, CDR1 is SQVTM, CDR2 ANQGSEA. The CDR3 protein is CSVGGTEAGDTQYF. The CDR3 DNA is TGCAGCGTTGGGGGGACAGAGGCGGGAGATACGCAGTATTTT.

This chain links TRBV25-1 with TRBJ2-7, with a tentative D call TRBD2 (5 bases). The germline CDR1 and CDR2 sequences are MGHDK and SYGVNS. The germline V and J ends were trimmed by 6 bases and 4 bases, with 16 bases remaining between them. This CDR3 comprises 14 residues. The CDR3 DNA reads TGTGCCAGCAGCCCCGCGGGCAGAAAGTACGAGCAGTACTTC. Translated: CASSPAGRKYEQYF.